These 3 T cell receptor beta chains were sequenced from one sample in a study of sequential checkpoint blockade in melanoma. The treatment was: randomized to nivolumab then ipilimumab (arm A) or the reverse (arm B). Clones were sequenced by immunoSEQ multiplex PCR, and TCRdb holds only the in-frame ones, with some missing. The sample records 25,000 to 35,000 clones, nearly 85% being singletons. The specimen was CD8+ T cells sorted from blood (inferred from file names), collected from a patient given nivolumab and ipilimumab in sequence. These receptors originate from a human donor with melanoma.

The V and J genes are TRBV19 and TRBJ2-3; TRBD1 matches at 9 bases. CDR1 and CDR2 (germline): LNHDA, SQIVND (reference sequence). V was pared by 4 bases and J by 5 bases, with 7 bases of the junction left unmatched. The CDR3 spans 15 residues. The CDR3 region has the DNA TGTGCCAGTAGTACCGGACAGGGGTTTTTAGATACGCAGTATTTT. It is translated as CASSTGQGFLDTQYF.

This sequence joins TRBV30 and TRBJ1-4; no reliable D call. V shed 5 bases and J shed 8 bases, with 12 bases lying between them. CDR3 length: 12 amino acids. Germline values: CDR1 GTSNPN, CDR2 SVGIG (reference sequence). CDR3 sequence: CAWLTPEEKLFF. The CDR3 region has the DNA TGTGCCTGGTTGACCCCGGAGGAAAAACTGTTTTTT.

This clone has just a few counts. V usage is TRBV7-9 and J usage is TRBJ1-1; unclear D gene. V lost 5 bases, J lost 5 bases, and 6 bases lay in between. Germline V gene sequence: CDR1 SEHNR, CDR2 FQNEAQ (reference sequence). The CDR3 length is 11 residues. CDR3 amino acids: CASSDNTEAFF. The DNA of the CDR3 is TGTGCCAGCAGCGACAATACTGAAGCTTTCTTT.